This T cell receptor (beta chain) was found in a study of blood T cell repertoires in COVID-19. The repertoire was sequenced with immunoSEQ multiplex PCR; TCRdb's copy has only in-frame clones and lacks some. The data show 73,000 or so clones, about 83% seen once. The CDR3 spans 15 residues. V lost 0 bases, J lost 4 bases, and 3 bases stayed unmatched. CDR1 is SGHNT and CDR2 is YYREEE in the germline V gene (reference sequence). This TCR came from a man aged 45-60 years with active COVID-19. This chain links TRBV5-4 with TRBJ2-1, with 8 bases matching TRBD2. The sample comprised peripheral blood. CDR3 amino acids: CASSLGAGDYNEQFF. In DNA form, the CDR3 reads TGTGCCAGCAGCTTGGGAGCGGGGGATTACAATGAGCAGTTCTTC. Based on the CDR3 plus reference TRBV5-4 and TRBJ2-1, the full variable domain is ETGVTQSPTHLIKTRGQQVTLRCSSQSGHNTVSWYQQALGQGPQFIFQYYREEENGRGNFPPRFSGLQFPNYSSELNVNALELDDSALYLCASSLGAGDYNEQFFGPGTRLTVL.